This TCR beta chain was documented in a study of cytomegalovirus exposure and HLA in healthy donors. Study as a whole: Counted in an early data release were approximately 85 million unique TCRs from HLA-typed donors.

Regarding the study as a whole: Later analysis suggested links between common viral pathogens and several top significant clusters. Many donors shared some public TCRs, even though most TCR sequences were rare. The classifier reportedly diagnosed cytomegalovirus status with high sensitivity and specificity.

The PCR had 60 Vbeta and 13 Jbeta primers. Sequencing used immunoSEQ multiplex PCR; TCRdb keeps in-frame clones, though not all of them. The sample lists about 110,000 clones, about 73% occurring once. Trimming took 2 bases from V and 2 from J, leaving 9 bases between them. Germline-derived CDR1 and CDR2 are MNHEY and SVGAGI. The CDR3 length is 14 residues. Comment on this clone: Its antigen remains unidentified.

The sequenced sample was PBMCs. This chain uses TRBV6-5 with TRBJ1-2; D is possibly TRBD1 (5 bases). This sequence originates from a woman aged 25 to 45 in good health and CMV-seronegative. CDR3: CASSYASGNYGYTF. The CDR3 nucleotides read TGTGCCAGCAGTTACGCCTCAGGGAACTATGGCTACACCTTC.